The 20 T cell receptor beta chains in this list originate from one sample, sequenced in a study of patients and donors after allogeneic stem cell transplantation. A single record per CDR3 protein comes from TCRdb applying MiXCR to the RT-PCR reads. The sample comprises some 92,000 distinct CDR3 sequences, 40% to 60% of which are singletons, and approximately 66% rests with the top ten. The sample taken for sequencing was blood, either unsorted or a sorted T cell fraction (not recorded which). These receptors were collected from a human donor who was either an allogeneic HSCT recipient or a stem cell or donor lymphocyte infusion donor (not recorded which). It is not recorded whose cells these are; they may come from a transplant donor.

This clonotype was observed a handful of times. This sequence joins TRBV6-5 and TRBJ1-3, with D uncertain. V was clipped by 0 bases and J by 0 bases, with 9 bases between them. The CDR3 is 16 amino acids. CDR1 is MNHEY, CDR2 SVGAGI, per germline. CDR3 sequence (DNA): TGTGCCAGCAGTTACTCCTGGATCGGCTCTGGAAACACCATATATTTT. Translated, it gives CASSYSWIGSGNTIYF.

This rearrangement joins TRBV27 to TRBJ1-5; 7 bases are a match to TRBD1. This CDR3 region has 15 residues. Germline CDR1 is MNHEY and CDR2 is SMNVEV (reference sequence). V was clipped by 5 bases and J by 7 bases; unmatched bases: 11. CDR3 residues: CASSPSSGGRQPQHF. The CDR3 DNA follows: TGTGCCAGCAGTCCCTCATCAGGGGGACGGCAGCCCCAGCATTTT.

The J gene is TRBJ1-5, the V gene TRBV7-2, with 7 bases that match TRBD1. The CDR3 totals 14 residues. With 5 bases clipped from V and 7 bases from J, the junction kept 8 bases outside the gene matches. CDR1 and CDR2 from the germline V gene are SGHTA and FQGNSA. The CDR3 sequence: CASSLTGLDQPQHF. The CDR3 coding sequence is TGTGCCAGCAGCCTGACAGGGTTAGACCAGCCCCAGCATTTT.

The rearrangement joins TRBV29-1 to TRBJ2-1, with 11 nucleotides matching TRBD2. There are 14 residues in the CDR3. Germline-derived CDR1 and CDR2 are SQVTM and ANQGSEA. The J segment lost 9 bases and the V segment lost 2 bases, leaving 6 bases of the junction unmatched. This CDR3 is CSVERLAGGGEQFF. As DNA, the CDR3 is TGCAGCGTTGAACGGCTAGCGGGAGGAGGTGAGCAGTTCTTC.

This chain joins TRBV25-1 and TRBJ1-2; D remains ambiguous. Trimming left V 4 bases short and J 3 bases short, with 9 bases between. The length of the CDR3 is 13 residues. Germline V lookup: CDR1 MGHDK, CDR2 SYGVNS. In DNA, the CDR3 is TGTGCCAGCAGTGCCCCTACACACTATGGCTACACCTTC. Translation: CASSAPTHYGYTF.

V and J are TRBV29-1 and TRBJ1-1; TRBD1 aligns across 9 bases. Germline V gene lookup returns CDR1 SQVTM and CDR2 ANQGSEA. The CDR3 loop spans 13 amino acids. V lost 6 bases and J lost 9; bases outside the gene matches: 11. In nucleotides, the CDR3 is TGCAGCGTCCCGACCCGGACAGGGGTTCAAGCTTTCTTT. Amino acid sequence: CSVPTRTGVQAFF.

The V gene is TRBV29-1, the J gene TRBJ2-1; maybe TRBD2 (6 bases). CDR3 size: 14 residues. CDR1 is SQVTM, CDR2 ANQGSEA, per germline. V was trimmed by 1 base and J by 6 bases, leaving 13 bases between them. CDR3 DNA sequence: TGCAGCGTTGAAGTTGGCGGGGTTTCCAATGAGCAGTTCTTC. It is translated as CSVEVGGVSNEQFF.

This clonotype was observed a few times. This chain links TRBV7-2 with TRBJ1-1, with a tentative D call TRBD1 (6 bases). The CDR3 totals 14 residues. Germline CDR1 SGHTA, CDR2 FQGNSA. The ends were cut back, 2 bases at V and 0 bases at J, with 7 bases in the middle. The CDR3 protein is CASSLQGMNTEAFF. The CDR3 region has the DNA TGTGCCAGCAGCTTACAGGGGATGAACACTGAAGCTTTCTTT.

The DNA for the CDR3 is TGCGCCAGCAGCGACGCCGTACGTCGGAACACTGAAGCTTTCTTT. This codes for CASSDAVRRNTEAFF. The chain links TRBV5-1 to TRBJ1-1; no reliable D call. CDR1 and CDR2 (germline): SGHRS, YFSETQ. The germline V and J ends were trimmed by 4 bases and 1 base, with 14 bases remaining between them. CDR3 size: 15 residues.

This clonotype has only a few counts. CDR3 residues: CASSRDGYSNQPQHF. The CDR3 DNA reads as TGTGCCAGCAGCCGCGACGGTTATAGCAATCAGCCCCAGCATTTT. The V gene is TRBV12-3 or TRBV12-4, the J gene TRBJ1-5; no clear D gene. V was pared by 6 bases and J by 0 bases, with 12 bases between. The CDR3 extends over 15 amino acids.

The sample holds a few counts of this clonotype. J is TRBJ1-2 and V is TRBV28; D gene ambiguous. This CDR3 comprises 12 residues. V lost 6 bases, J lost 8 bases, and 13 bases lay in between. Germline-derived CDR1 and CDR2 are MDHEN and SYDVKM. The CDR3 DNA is TGTGCCAGCAGCTATCAAGCCCAGGGCTACACCTTC. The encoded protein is CASSYQAQGYTF.

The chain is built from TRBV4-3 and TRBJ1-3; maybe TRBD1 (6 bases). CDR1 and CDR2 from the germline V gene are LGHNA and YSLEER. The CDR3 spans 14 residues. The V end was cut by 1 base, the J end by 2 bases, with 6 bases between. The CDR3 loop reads CASSQGQAGNTIYF. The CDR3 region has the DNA TGCGCCAGCAGCCAAGGACAGGCTGGAAACACCATATATTTT.

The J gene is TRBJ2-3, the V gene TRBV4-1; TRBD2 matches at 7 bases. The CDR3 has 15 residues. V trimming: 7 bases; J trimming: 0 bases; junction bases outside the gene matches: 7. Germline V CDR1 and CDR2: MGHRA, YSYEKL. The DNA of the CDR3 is TGCGCCAGCAAAGGGGCTAGCGGTAGCACAGATACGCAGTATTTT. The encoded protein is CASKGASGSTDTQYF.

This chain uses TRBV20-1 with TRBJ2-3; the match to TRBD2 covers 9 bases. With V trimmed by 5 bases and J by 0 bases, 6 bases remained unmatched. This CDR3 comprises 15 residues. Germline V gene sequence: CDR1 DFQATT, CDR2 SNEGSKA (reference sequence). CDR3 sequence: CSARNSGSSTDTQYF. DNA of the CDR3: TGCAGTGCTCGAAATAGCGGGAGTAGCACAGATACGCAGTATTTT.

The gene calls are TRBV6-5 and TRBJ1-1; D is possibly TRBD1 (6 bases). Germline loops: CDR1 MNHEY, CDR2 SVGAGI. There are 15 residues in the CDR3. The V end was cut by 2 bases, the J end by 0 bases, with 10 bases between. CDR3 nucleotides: TGTGCCAGCAGTTACGACAGGTGGATGAACACTGAAGCTTTCTTT. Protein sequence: CASSYDRWMNTEAFF.

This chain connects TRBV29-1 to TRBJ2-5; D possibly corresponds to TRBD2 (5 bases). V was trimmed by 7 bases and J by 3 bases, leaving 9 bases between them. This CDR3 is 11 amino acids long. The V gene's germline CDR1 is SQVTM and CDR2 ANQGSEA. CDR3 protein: CSGTGEETQYF. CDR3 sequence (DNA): TGCAGCGGCACCGGGGAAGAGACCCAGTACTTC. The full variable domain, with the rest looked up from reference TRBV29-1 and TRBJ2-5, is SAVISQKPSRDICQRGTSLTIQCQVDSQVTMMFWYRQQPGQSLTLIATANQGSEATYESGFVIDKFPISRPNLTFSTLTVSNMSPEDSSIYLCSGTGEETQYFGPGTRLLVL.

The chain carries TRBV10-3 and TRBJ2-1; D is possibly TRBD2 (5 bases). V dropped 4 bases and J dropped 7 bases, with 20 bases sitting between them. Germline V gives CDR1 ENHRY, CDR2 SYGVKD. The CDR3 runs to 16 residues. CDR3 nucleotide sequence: TGTGCCATCAGTGGCTGGGGAGATAAGTCGAGAAATGAGCAGTTCTTC. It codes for CAISGWGDKSRNEQFF.

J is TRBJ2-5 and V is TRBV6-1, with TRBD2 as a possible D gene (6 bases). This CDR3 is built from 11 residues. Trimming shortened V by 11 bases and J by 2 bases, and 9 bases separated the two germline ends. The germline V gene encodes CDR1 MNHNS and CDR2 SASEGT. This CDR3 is CAGGIQETQYF. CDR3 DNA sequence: TGTGCCGGCGGGATACAAGAGACCCAGTACTTC.

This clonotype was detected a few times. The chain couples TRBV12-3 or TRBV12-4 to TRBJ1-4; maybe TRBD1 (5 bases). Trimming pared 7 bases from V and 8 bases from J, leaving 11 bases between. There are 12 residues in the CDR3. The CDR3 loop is CASKTVKEKLFF. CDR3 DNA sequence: TGTGCCAGCAAGACAGTGAAAGAAAAACTGTTTTTT.

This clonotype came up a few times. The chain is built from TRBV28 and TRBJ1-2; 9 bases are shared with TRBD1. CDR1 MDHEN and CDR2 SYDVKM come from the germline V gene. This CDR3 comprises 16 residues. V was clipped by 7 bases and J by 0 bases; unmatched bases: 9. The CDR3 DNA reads TGTGCCAGCACCAGGGGACAGGGCATAACTAACTATGGCTACACCTTC. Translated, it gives CASTRGQGITNYGYTF.